The next 21 T cell receptor beta chains were all read from a single sample in a study of tumor-infiltrating lymphocytes in primary liver carcinoma. Researchers drew blood RNA from unsorted whole blood and extracted germline DNA as well. Making TCR beta cDNA involved 400 to 600 ng total RNA and a constant-region primer. For TCR beta, libraries were produced by three nested multiplex PCR rounds using slightly modified ARM-PCR. Amplification in the first two PCR rounds was performed using TRBV1-TRBV30 forward primers and a C-beta reverse primer for roughly 9 cycles each. Each CDR3 protein gets one entry after TCRdb re-called the multiplex PCR reads with MiXCR. The data show hundreds of thousands of distinct CDR3 sequences, 50% to 75% seen once. Sequencing was performed on peripheral blood. These receptors were taken from a woman aged 25 to 39 with primary liver carcinoma and hepatitis B virus infection.

As concerns this clonotype: The junction does not match germline at one end; this may be a read error. The V gene is TRBV12-3 or TRBV12-4, the J gene TRBJ2-1; 9 bases align to TRBD1. The length of the CDR3 is 14 residues. The CDR3 loop is CDSSLGTGSNEQFF. CDR3 in DNA: TGTGACAGCAGTTTGGGGACAGGGTCAAATGAGCAGTTCTTC.

The CDR3 DNA sequence: TGTGCCAGCGCCCCAAGGGGGGGAAACCCCTACAATGAGCAGTTCTTC. Encoded protein: CASAPRGGNPYNEQFF. The V gene is TRBV12-3 or TRBV12-4, the J gene TRBJ2-1; D is perhaps TRBD2 (7 bases). CDR3 length: 16 amino acids. Trimming took off 8 bases at V and 2 bases at J, with 19 bases between the two ends.

This chain joins TRBV6-2 or TRBV6-3 and TRBJ2-1; 11 bases are a match to TRBD2. Germline CDR1 and CDR2: MNHEY and SVGEGT. V was pared by 5 bases and J by 4 bases, with 4 bases of the junction left unmatched. The CDR3 spans 15 residues. The CDR3 loop reads CASSPSGRMYNEQFF. The CDR3 region has the DNA TGTGCCAGCAGTCCTAGCGGGAGGATGTACAATGAGCAGTTCTTC.

This clonotype was counted many times. The rearrangement uses TRBV14 and TRBJ2-5, with a possible D match to TRBD2 (6 bases). From germline, CDR1 is SGHDN and CDR2 FVKESK. CDR3 length: 13 amino acids. V was trimmed by 5 bases and J by 2 bases, leaving 9 bases between them. The CDR3 DNA is TGTGCCAGCAGCAGGGACTTTCAAGAGACCCAGTACTTC. As protein: CASSRDFQETQYF.

This clonotype was recorded many times. The rearrangement links TRBV29-1 to TRBJ2-3; 8 bases are a match to TRBD1. Unmatched junction bases numbered 9, after V lost 7 bases and J lost 0 bases. The CDR3 extends over 15 amino acids. Germline CDR1 SQVTM, CDR2 ANQGSEA. For the CDR3, the DNA is TGCAGCGCCCAAACAGGGGGTTTTAGCACAGATACGCAGTATTTT. Protein: CSAQTGGFSTDTQYF.

Concerning this clonotype itself: This sequence may be a read error, since a much larger clone differs from it by one base. The chain links TRBV6-5 to TRBJ2-1, with TRBD2 matching 7 bases. The CDR3 is 13 residues long. Germline loops: CDR1 MNHEY, CDR2 SVGAGI. The CDR3 is CARSAGLVNEQFF. The CDR3 nucleotides read TGTGCCCGCAGTGCCGGACTAGTAAACGAGCAGTTCTTC.

Turning to this clonotype: The junction shows a germline mismatch at one end, possibly a read error. The chain uses TRBV29-1 and TRBJ2-7, with a tentative D call TRBD1 (6 bases). Germline V gives CDR1 SQVTM, CDR2 ANQGSEA. This CDR3 contains 11 residues. Here the CDR3 reads CSVDRGYEQHF. CDR3 DNA sequence: TGCAGCGTTGACAGGGGATACGAGCAGCACTTC.

J is TRBJ2-1 and V is TRBV11-3; no clear D. The germline V gene encodes CDR1 SGHNT and CDR2 YENEEA. V was shortened by 9 bases and J by 6 bases, with 15 bases between the two germline ends. The CDR3 sequence is 13 residues long. The CDR3 reads CASSHGPFNEQFF. DNA of the CDR3: TGTGCCAGTAGCCATGGACCCTTCAATGAGCAGTTCTTC.

This clonotype has just a few counts. This chain connects TRBV28 to TRBJ1-1; D is ambiguous. The CDR3 has 13 amino acids. V lost 4 bases to trimming and J lost 1 base, with 7 bases between them. CDR1 and CDR2 (germline): MDHEN, SYDVKM. CDR3 residues: CASSSVWNTEAFF. For the CDR3, the DNA is TGTGCCAGCAGTTCAGTGTGGAACACTGAAGCTTTCTTT.

Concerning this clonotype: An end of the junction does not agree with germline; a read error may underlie this. This sequence joins TRBV11-2 and TRBJ2-5, with D tentatively TRBD2 (5 bases). CDR1 and CDR2 (germline): SGHAT, FQNNGV. The CDR3 is 12 residues long. CDR3 coding DNA: TGTGTCAGCAGACTCCGTGAGGAGGCCCATTACTTC. Translated, it gives CVSRLREEAHYF.

Comment on this clonotype: In this CDR3 the conserved last residue, phenylalanine or tryptophan, is missing, so a read error is likely. The DNA is omitted, as the CDR3 cannot be located on it reliably, and the CDR3 follows TCRdb's listing. The chain employs TRBV5-6 and TRBJ2-1; the table names TRBD2, a call not compared with the DNA. Germline lookup yields CDR1 SGHDT and CDR2 YYEEEE. The CDR3 totals 11 residues, both ends included. CDR3 in amino acids: CASSMPPAGKD.

V usage is TRBV19 and J usage is TRBJ1-5; TRBD1 might be the D (6 bases). The germline V and J ends were trimmed by 7 bases and 6 bases, with 19 bases remaining between them. Germline V gene lookup returns CDR1 LNHDA and CDR2 SQIVND (reference sequence). The CDR3 consists of 15 residues. The CDR3 DNA follows: TGTGCCAGTAACAACTACAGGGTTGGCATTCAGCCCCAGCATTTT. Amino acids: CASNNYRVGIQPQHF.

Worth noting for this clonotype: Since a much larger clone is just one base distant, this may be a read error. V usage is TRBV6-5 and J usage is TRBJ2-1; no firm D call. Trimming took 7 bases from V and 2 from J, leaving 15 bases between them. The CDR3 contains 15 residues. Germline loops: CDR1 MNHEY, CDR2 SVGAGI. The CDR3 spells CASNTGFSPYNEQFF. The CDR3 nucleotides are TGTGCCAGCAATACGGGCTTTAGCCCCTACAATGAGCAGTTCTTC.

The chain links TRBV7-2 to TRBJ1-2; no clear D. CDR1 is SGHTA and CDR2 is FQGNSA in the germline V gene. Trimming removed 1 base from V and 4 bases from J, with 13 bases in between. The CDR3 is made up of 15 amino acids. The CDR3 DNA is TGTGCCAGCAGCTTAGGCGGTCCTAAGACCTATGGCTACACCTTC. Its protein product is CASSLGGPKTYGYTF.

Comments on this clonotype: This sequence may be a read error, since a much larger clone differs from it by one base. The J gene is TRBJ2-7, the V gene TRBV7-4, with D perhaps being TRBD1 or TRBD2 (6 bases each). This CDR3 spans 15 amino acids. Germline loops: CDR1 SGHVT, CDR2 SQSDAQ. V was pared by 3 bases and J by 6 bases, with 18 bases between. The DNA of the CDR3 is TGTGCCAGCAGCTTCGGACGGGGGCCCCTCGGCGAGCAGTACTTC. Residues: CASSFGRGPLGEQYF.

The gene calls are TRBV6-1 and TRBJ2-7; the D call may be TRBD1 or TRBD2 (5 bases each). The germline V and J ends were trimmed by 1 base and 4 bases, with 11 bases remaining between them. The germline CDR1 and CDR2 sequences are MNHNS and SASEGT. The CDR3 spans 14 residues. CDR3 DNA sequence: TGTGCCAGCAGTGAAGATGGGGGTCGGTACGAGCAGTACTTC. Translated: CASSEDGGRYEQYF.

The table lists this clonotype with a few counts. The chain combines TRBV12-3 or TRBV12-4 with TRBJ1-2; D is ambiguous. Between the trimmed V and J ends, which lost 6 bases and 4 bases, there was a span of 12 bases. This CDR3 contains 13 residues. The CDR3 bases are TGTGCCAGCAGCATCGACACACTCTATGGCTACACCTTC. It yields the protein CASSIDTLYGYTF.

This clonotype has at least ten counts. This chain links TRBV12-3 or TRBV12-4 with TRBJ2-2; 7 nucleotides match TRBD1. The CDR3 has 15 amino acids. Trimming cost V 2 bases and J 4 bases; bases outside gene matches: 4. The CDR3 here is CASSLTGARTGELFF. CDR3 bases: TGTGCCAGCAGTTTAACAGGGGCGCGCACCGGGGAGCTGTTTTTT.

V is TRBV11-1 and J is TRBJ2-7, with D possibly being TRBD1 (6 bases). The CDR3 length is 15 residues. Germline V gives CDR1 SGHAT, CDR2 FQDESV (reference sequence). The V gene lost 11 bases and the J gene lost 0 bases, with 20 bases spanning the gap. The CDR3 bases are TGTGCCCGCAACTTAACAGGGCCAGGCTCCTACGAGCAGTACTTC. This sequence encodes CARNLTGPGSYEQYF.

This clonotype has a handful of counts. A much larger clone differs by one base, so this may be a read error. J is TRBJ2-1 and V is TRBV6-5; no reliable D call. The V end lost 5 bases, the J end lost 8 bases, and 13 bases lay between the germline ends. The germline CDR1 and CDR2 sequences are MNHEY and SVGAGI. The length of the CDR3 is 13 residues. The CDR3 loop reads CASSGVEVHEQFF. The CDR3 DNA reads TGTGCCAGCAGTGGGGTCGAAGTCCATGAGCAGTTCTTC.

Concerning this clonotype: At one boundary the junction diverges from the germline segment, which might be a read error. This rearrangement joins TRBV11-3 to TRBJ2-1; TRBD1 matches at 9 bases. The CDR3 runs to 15 residues. Per the germline V gene, CDR1 is SGHNT and CDR2 is YENEEA. This CDR3 reads CARSGKGQGDRGQSF. CDR3 DNA: TGTGCCAGAAGCGGTAAGGGACAGGGAGATAGAGGCCAGTCCTTC.